This T cell receptor (beta chain) was captured by sequencing in a study of beta chain features in type 1 diabetes. Regarding the study as a whole: Type 1 diabetes patients had TCRB CDR3s that were shorter (moderately but significantly so) in all four CD4+ subsets.

Trimming removed 5 bases from V and 1 base from J; junction bases left unmatched: 5. Germline CDR1 reads MDHEN; CDR2 reads SYDVKM. This CDR3 contains 16 residues. Remarks on this clone: Antigen unknown.

The sequenced template was cDNA made from the entire isolated RNA. TCRdb's copy holds only in-frame clones and misses some; the assay was immunoSEQ multiplex PCR. The sample holds about 650,000 clones; 9.5% to 15% are singletons and the top ten take more than 0.095%. The rearrangement links TRBV28 to TRBJ2-4; 10 bases map to TRBD2. The clonotype was recovered from a man aged 25 to 40 with type 1 diabetes. The sequencing sample was made of naive CD4+ T cells from blood. The CDR3 loop is CASSRYSGGAKNIQYF. The CDR3 DNA reads TGTGCCAGCAGTCGGTATAGCGGGGGGGCCAAAAACATTCAGTACTTC.